A single sample is the source of the 20 T cell receptor beta chains below, sequenced in a study of T cell responses to AZD1222 COVID-19 vaccine. Generated by immunoSEQ multiplex PCR, the TCRdb table keeps only in-frame clones and is missing some. The sample carries approximately 100,000 clones, just over 85% recorded once. This specimen consisted of peripheral blood, obtained on day 0 of AZD1222 vaccination. The receptor source for this set is an adult in good health.

Only a few counts were recorded for this clone. The chain couples TRBV9 to TRBJ1-3; possible D gene TRBD1, 5 bases. The length of the CDR3 is 14 residues. Germline CDR1 and CDR2: SGDLS and YYNGEE. Trimming pared 1 base from V and 1 base from J, leaving 6 bases between. Here the CDR3 DNA reads TGTGCCAGCAGCGTAACAGGTTCTGGAAACACCATATATTTT. Translating gives CASSVTGSGNTIYF. The full variable domain, with the rest looked up from reference TRBV9 and TRBJ1-3, is DSGVTQTPKHLITATGQRVTLRCSPRSGDLSVYWYQQSLDQGLQFLIQYYNGEERAKGNILERFSAQQFPDLHSELNLSSLELGDSALYFCASSVTGSGNTIYFGEGSWLTVV.

The chain combines TRBV18 with TRBJ1-5, with unresolved D. Trimming pared 2 bases from V and 2 bases from J, leaving 4 bases between. Germline V gene lookup returns CDR1 KGHSH and CDR2 LQKENI. The CDR3 spans 13 residues. The CDR3 reads CASSPGGNQPQHF. CDR3 nucleotide sequence: TGTGCCAGCTCACCAGGGGGCAATCAGCCCCAGCATTTT.

V and J are TRBV19 and TRBJ2-7; weak D call: TRBD2 (6 bases). Per the germline V gene, CDR1 is LNHDA and CDR2 is SQIVND (reference sequence). V shed 2 bases and J shed 2 bases, with 19 bases lying between them. This CDR3 comprises 17 residues. CDR3 amino acids: CASSITFGAGLTYEQYF. The CDR3, as DNA: TGTGCCAGTAGTATAACTTTTGGCGCGGGGCTGACCTACGAGCAGTACTTC.

The chain employs TRBV7-6 and TRBJ1-5; 9 bases are shared with TRBD1. The CDR3 totals 17 residues. The germline gives CDR1 SGHVS, CDR2 FNYEAQ. After removal of 5 bases from V and 5 bases from J, the junction contained 13 bases not matched to a gene. CDR3 nucleotides: TGTGCCAGCAGCCGGGAACCGGGACAGGGAGTCGATCAGCCCCAGCATTTT. Its translation is CASSREPGQGVDQPQHF.

The rearrangement joins TRBV6-1 to TRBJ1-2; TRBD1 matches at 7 bases. This CDR3 is built from 13 residues. V gave up 7 bases and J gave up 6 bases; unmatched junction bases: 8. CDR1 is MNHNS, CDR2 SASEGT, per germline. The CDR3 reads CASKEGAQDGYTF. The CDR3 DNA sequence: TGTGCCAGCAAAGAGGGGGCTCAGGATGGCTACACCTTC.

This clone was detected only a few times. The CDR3 loop reads CASSPSGDEQFF. The CDR3 DNA sequence: TGTGCCAGCAGCCCCAGTGGCGATGAGCAGTTCTTC. The rearrangement joins TRBV7-2 to TRBJ2-1; D remains unclear. The germline V gene encodes CDR1 SGHTA and CDR2 FQGNSA. The CDR3 totals 12 residues. The V end lost 5 bases, the J end lost 8 bases, and 10 bases lay between the germline ends. Full variable domain (remainder filled in from reference TRBV7-2 and TRBJ2-1): GAGVSQSPSNKVTEKGKDVELRCDPISGHTALYWYRQSLGQGLEFLIYFQGNSAPDKSGLPSDRFSAERTGGSVSTLTIQRTQQEDSAVYLCASSPSGDEQFFGPGTRLTVL.

The chain links TRBV27 to TRBJ1-4, with no clear D. Deletions cut 3 bases from V and 0 bases from J, with 5 bases between. The length of the CDR3 is 14 residues. The germline V gene has CDR1 MNHEY and CDR2 SMNVEV (reference sequence). The CDR3 bases are TGTGCCAGCAGTTTTTTTGCAACTAATGAAAAACTGTTTTTT. Translation: CASSFFATNEKLFF.

V gene TRBV7-9 combines with J gene TRBJ2-1; D is unresolved. This CDR3 spans 14 amino acids. Trimming removed 1 base at V and 7 bases at J, with 11 bases between. Germline V lookup: CDR1 SEHNR, CDR2 FQNEAQ (reference sequence). This CDR3 reads CASSLVQADNEQFF. The CDR3 coding sequence is TGTGCCAGCAGCTTAGTTCAGGCTGATAATGAGCAGTTCTTC.

The CDR3 is CASSLRAYNEQFF. CDR3 in DNA: TGTGCCAGCAGTTTAAGGGCATACAATGAGCAGTTCTTC. The V call is TRBV12-3 or TRBV12-4, the J call TRBJ2-1; D is unresolved. The CDR3 runs 13 residues. Trimming stripped 2 bases from V and 4 bases from J, with 6 bases between.

This CDR3 is CAWSPAWGAGYGYTF. CDR3 nucleotide sequence: TGTGCCTGGAGTCCCGCCTGGGGGGCAGGGTATGGCTACACCTTC. The chain has TRBV30 and TRBJ1-2, with a tentative D call TRBD1 (6 bases). Trimming took 2 bases from V and 5 from J, leaving 18 bases between them. Germline CDR1 reads GTSNPN; CDR2 reads SVGIG (reference sequence). The CDR3 spans 15 residues.

The rearrangement links TRBV27 to TRBJ1-5; 7 bases align to TRBD1. The germline gives CDR1 MNHEY, CDR2 SMNVEV (reference sequence). Trimming cost V 5 bases and J 1 base; bases outside gene matches: 5. This CDR3 spans 15 amino acids. The CDR3: CASSHRGRSNQPQHF. The CDR3 nucleotides are TGTGCCAGCAGTCACAGGGGCAGGAGCAATCAGCCCCAGCATTTT.

V and J are TRBV4-3 and TRBJ1-2; the D gene is possibly TRBD1 (6 bases). The CDR3 consists of 14 residues. V was cut by 4 bases and J by 0 bases, with 9 bases left in between. CDR1 and CDR2 from the germline V gene are LGHNA and YSLEER. CDR3 sequence: CASSPGQTNYGYTF. The DNA for the CDR3 is TGCGCCAGCAGCCCTGGACAGACTAACTATGGCTACACCTTC.

CDR3 DNA sequence: TGTGCCAGTAGTTATTACCTTGGGACAGTCGTTTTCGGAGCTTTCTTT. Protein product: CASSYYLGTVVFGAFF. The rearrangement links TRBV19 to TRBJ1-1, with 7 positions matching TRBD1. V lost 5 bases and J lost 10; bases outside the gene matches: 19. CDR3 size: 16 residues. Germline V gene sequence: CDR1 LNHDA, CDR2 SQIVND (reference sequence).

V gene TRBV25-1 combines with J gene TRBJ2-7; 7 positions match TRBD2. The CDR3 loop spans 13 amino acids. Germline assignment: CDR1 MGHDK and CDR2 SYGVNS. V shed 7 bases, J shed 4 bases, and the junction held 7 bases outside the gene matches. In DNA form, the CDR3 reads TGTGCCAGCACCAGCGGGACCCATTACGAGCAGTACTTC. Its translation is CASTSGTHYEQYF.

This sequence joins TRBV2 and TRBJ2-7, with no clear D. The V end lost 6 bases, the J end lost 2 bases, and 8 bases lay between the germline ends. CDR3 length: 12 residues. CDR1 and CDR2 (germline): SNHLY, FYNNEI. The CDR3 sequence: CASRTNTYEQYF. The CDR3 coding sequence is TGTGCCAGCAGGACAAACACCTACGAGCAGTACTTC. The complete variable domain, with remaining parts taken from reference TRBV2 and TRBJ2-7, reads EPEVTQTPSHQVTQMGQEVILRCVPISNHLYFYWYRQILGQKVEFLVSFYNNEISEKSEIFDDQFSVERPDGSNFTLKIRSTKLEDSAMYFCASRTNTYEQYFGPGTRLTVT.

This clone appeared once. CDR3 region: CASSRGSSFEQFF. Here the CDR3 DNA reads TGTGCCAGCAGCAGGGGGAGTTCCTTTGAGCAGTTCTTC. V gene TRBV6-6 combines with J gene TRBJ2-1, with 7 positions matching TRBD1. This CDR3 spans 13 amino acids. J lost 9 bases, V lost 6 bases, and 8 bases had no gene match. CDR1 MNHNY and CDR2 SVGAGI come from the germline V gene (reference sequence).

The chain employs TRBV28 and TRBJ2-1, with 9 positions matching TRBD1. With V trimmed by 5 bases and J by 7 bases, 12 bases remained unmatched. This CDR3 contains 16 residues. Germline CDR1 is MDHEN and CDR2 is SYDVKM. The CDR3 coding sequence is TGTGCCAGCAGTGCTATCATGGGACAGGGTAAGAATGAGCAGTTCTTC. As protein: CASSAIMGQGKNEQFF.

V gene TRBV19 combines with J gene TRBJ2-3; possibly TRBD1 or TRBD2 for D (5 bases each). The germline V gene has CDR1 LNHDA and CDR2 SQIVND (reference sequence). This CDR3 is built from 16 residues. The V gene lost 3 bases and the J gene lost 0 bases, with 13 bases spanning the gap. The CDR3 region has the DNA TGTGCCAGTAGTATTCGGGGCAGTTTTAGCACAGATACGCAGTATTTT. Translated, it gives CASSIRGSFSTDTQYF.

The chain couples TRBV5-1 to TRBJ1-2; D is perhaps TRBD1 (5 bases). The length of the CDR3 is 13 residues. V was shortened by 4 bases and J by 6 bases, with 13 bases between the two germline ends. Germline-derived CDR1 and CDR2 are SGHRS and YFSETQ. DNA of the CDR3: TGCGCCAGCAGCCCATCGGGGCTGAATGGCTACACCTTC. It is translated as CASSPSGLNGYTF.

This clone was detected a few times. The gene calls are TRBV6-6 and TRBJ2-6; 15 bases map to TRBD2. Losses at the gene ends were 6 bases for V and 0 bases for J; bases not matched to a gene: 9. This CDR3 has 20 residues. Germline V CDR1 and CDR2: MNHNY, SVGAGI (reference sequence). CDR3 nucleotide sequence: TGTGCCAGCAGCCGCGGACTAGCGGGAGGGTTGAGCTCTGGGGCCAACGTCCTGACTTTC. Translation: CASSRGLAGGLSSGANVLTF.